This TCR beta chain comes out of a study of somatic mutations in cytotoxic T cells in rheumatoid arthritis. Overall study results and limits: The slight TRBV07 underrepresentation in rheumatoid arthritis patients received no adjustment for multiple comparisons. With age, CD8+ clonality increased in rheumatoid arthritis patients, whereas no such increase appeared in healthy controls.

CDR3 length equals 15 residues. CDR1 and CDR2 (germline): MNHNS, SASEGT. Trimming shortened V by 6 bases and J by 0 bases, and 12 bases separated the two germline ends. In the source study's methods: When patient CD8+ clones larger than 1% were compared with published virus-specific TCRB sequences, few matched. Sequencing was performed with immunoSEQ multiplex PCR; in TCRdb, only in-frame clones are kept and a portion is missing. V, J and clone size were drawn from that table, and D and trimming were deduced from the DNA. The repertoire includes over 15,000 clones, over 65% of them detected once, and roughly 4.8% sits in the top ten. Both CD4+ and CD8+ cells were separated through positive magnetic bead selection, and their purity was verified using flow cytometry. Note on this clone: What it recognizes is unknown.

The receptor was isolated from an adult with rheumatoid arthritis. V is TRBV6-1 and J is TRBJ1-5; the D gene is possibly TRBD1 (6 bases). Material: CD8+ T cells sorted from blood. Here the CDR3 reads CASSSRGYSNQPQHF. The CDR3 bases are TGTGCCAGCAGCTCCAGGGGCTATAGCAATCAGCCCCAGCATTTT.